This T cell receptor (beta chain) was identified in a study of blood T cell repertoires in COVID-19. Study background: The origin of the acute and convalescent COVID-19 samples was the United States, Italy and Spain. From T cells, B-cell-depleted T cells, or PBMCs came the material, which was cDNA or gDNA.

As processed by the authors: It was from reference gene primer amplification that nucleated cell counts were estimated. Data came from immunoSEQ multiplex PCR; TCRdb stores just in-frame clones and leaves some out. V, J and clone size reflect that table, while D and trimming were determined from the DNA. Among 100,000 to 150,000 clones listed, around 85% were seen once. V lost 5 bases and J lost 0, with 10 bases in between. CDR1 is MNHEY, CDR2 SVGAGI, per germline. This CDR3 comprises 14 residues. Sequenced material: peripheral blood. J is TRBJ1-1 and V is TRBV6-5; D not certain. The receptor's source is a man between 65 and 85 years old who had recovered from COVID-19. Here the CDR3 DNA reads TGTGCCAGCAGTCCCCAGCGTTTGAACACTGAAGCTTTCTTT. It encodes CASSPQRLNTEAFF.